The present entry profiles one T cell receptor beta chain with its context. TCRdb keeps only in-frame clones here, not all; method: immunoSEQ multiplex PCR. The table includes roughly 1,500,000 clones, approximately 98.5% detected once. The sample originates from a study of shared clonotypes between healthy human individuals. The V end lost 5 bases, the J end lost 0 bases, and 17 bases lay between the germline ends. CDR3 length: 17 residues. Per the germline V gene, CDR1 is MDHEN and CDR2 is SYDVKM. The chain carries TRBV28 and TRBJ1-3, with D perhaps TRBD1 (5 bases). The clonotype comes from a young man in good health. The sequenced sample consisted of naive CD4+ T cells sorted from blood. This sample's subset: CD45RA+ positively selected. The CDR3 sequence is CASSRSGTPRSGNTIYF. The DNA of the CDR3 is TGTGCCAGCAGTCGTTCCGGGACTCCGCGCTCTGGAAACACCATATATTTT.